This TCR beta chain was identified in a study of response to subunit inactivated influenza vaccine. The CDR3 totals 14 residues. V was trimmed by 0 bases and J by 8 bases, leaving 11 bases between them. The germline CDR1 and CDR2 sequences are SGHRS and YFSETQ. A single record per CDR3 protein comes from TCRdb applying MiXCR to the RT-PCR reads. Of some 640,000 distinct CDR3 sequences in the sample, approximately 15% were seen once. This clonotype was observed many times. Antigen unknown. Whole-study findings and limits: The authors suggested that few new T cells are recruited per seasonal influenza vaccination.

This material consisted of PBMCs from blood, taken approximately 15 days before vaccination. J is TRBJ1-4 and V is TRBV5-1; D is unclear. The TCR originated in a man in his fifties or sixties who received an inactivated influenza vaccine. The CDR3 DNA is TGCGCCAGCAGCTTGGCTCCCGATTCGGAAAAACTGTTTTTT. Amino acids: CASSLAPDSEKLFF. Together with reference TRBV5-1 and TRBJ1-4, the CDR3 gives the full variable domain: KAGVTQTPRYLIKTRGQQVTLSCSPISGHRSVSWYQQTPGQGLQFLFEYFSETQRNKGNFPGRFSGRQFSNSRSEMNVSTLELGDSALYLCASSLAPDSEKLFFGSGTQLSVL.